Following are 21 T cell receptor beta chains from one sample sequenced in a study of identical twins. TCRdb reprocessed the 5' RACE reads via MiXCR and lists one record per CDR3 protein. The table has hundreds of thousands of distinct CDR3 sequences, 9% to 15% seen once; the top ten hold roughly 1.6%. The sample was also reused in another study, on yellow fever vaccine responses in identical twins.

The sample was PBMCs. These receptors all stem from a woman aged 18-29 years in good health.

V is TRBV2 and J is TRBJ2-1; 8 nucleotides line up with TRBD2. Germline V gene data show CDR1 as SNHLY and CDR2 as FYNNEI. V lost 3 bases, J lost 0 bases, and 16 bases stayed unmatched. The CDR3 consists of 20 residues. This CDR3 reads CASSDPASGFQRSSYNEQFF. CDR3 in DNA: TGTGCCAGCAGTGATCCGGCTAGCGGGTTCCAACGAAGCTCCTACAATGAGCAGTTCTTC.

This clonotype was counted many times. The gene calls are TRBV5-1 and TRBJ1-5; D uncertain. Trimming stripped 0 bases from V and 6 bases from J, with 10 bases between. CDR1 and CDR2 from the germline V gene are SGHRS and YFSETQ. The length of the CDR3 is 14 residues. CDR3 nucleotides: TGCGCCAGCAGCTTGGGTGAGGGAAGTCAGCCCCAGCATTTT. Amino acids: CASSLGEGSQPQHF.

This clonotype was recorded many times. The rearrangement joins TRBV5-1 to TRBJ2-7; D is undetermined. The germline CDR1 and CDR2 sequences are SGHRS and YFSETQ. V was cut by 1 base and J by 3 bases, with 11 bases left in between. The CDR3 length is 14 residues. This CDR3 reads CASSLLAERYEQYF. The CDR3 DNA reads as TGCGCCAGCAGCTTGCTGGCGGAACGCTACGAGCAGTACTTC.

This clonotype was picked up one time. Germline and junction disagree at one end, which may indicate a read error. CDR3 region: CASSPSGGSYNELFF. The CDR3 coding sequence is TGTGCCAGTAGTCCCAGCGGGGGGTCCTACAATGAGCTGTTCTTC. The chain carries TRBV19 and TRBJ2-1, with 9 bases fitting TRBD2. The germline V gene has CDR1 LNHDA and CDR2 SQIVND (reference sequence). The CDR3 runs 15 residues.

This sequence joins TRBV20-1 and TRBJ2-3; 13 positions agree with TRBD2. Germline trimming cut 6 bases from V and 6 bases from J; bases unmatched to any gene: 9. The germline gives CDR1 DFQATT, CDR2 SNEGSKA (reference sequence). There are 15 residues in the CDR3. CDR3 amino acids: CSAMGLAGPGDTQYF. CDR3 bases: TGCAGTGCCATGGGACTAGCGGGACCTGGGGATACGCAGTATTTT.

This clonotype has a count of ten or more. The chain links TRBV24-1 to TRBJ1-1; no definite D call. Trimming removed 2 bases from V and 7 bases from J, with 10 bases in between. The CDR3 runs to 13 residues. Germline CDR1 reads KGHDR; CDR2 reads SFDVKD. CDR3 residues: CATSDSRAREAFF. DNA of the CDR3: TGTGCCACCAGTGATTCCCGGGCCCGTGAAGCTTTCTTT.

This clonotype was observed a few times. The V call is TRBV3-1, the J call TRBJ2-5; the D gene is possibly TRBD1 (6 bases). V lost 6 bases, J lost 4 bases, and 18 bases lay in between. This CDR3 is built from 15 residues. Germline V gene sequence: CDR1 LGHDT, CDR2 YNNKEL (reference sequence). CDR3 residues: CASRRPGQSGETQYF. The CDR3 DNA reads TGTGCCAGCAGACGTCCTGGACAGAGCGGAGAGACCCAGTACTTC.

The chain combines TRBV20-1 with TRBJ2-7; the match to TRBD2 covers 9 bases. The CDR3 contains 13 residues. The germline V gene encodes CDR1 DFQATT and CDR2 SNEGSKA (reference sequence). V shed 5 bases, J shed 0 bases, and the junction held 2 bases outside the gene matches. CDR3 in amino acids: CSAGGGASYEQYV. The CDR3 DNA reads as TGCAGTGCTGGCGGGGGGGCCTCCTACGAGCAGTACGTC.

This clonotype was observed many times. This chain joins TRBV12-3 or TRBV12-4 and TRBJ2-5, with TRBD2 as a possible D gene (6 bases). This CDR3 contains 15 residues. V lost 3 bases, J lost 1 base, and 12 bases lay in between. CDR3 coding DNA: TGTGCCAGCAGTTTTTTGGCTAGCGCCCAAGAGACCCAGTACTTC. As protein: CASSFLASAQETQYF.

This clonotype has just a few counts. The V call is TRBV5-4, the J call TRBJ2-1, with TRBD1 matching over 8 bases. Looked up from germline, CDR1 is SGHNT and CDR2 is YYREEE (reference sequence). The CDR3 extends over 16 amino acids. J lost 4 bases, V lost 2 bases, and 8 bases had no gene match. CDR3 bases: TGTGCCAGCAGCTTAGGAAGGGACAGGAGTTACAATGAGCAGTTCTTC. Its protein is CASSLGRDRSYNEQFF.

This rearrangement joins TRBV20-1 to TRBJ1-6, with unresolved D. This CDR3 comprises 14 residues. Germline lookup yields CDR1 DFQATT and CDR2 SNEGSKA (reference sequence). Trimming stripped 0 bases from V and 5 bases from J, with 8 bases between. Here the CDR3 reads CSARESQNNSPLHF. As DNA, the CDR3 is TGCAGTGCTAGAGAATCTCAGAATAATTCACCCCTCCACTTT.

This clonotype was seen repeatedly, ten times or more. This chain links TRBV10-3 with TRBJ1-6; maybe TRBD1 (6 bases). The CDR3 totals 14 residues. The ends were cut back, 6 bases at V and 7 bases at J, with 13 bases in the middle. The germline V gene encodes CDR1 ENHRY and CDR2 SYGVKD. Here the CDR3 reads CAIRSDSRNSPLHF. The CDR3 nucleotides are TGTGCCATCAGATCGGACAGCCGGAATTCACCCCTCCACTTT.

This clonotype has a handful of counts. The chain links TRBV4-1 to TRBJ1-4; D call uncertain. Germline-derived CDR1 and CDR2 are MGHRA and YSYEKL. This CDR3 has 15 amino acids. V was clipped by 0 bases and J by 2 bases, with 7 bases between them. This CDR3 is CASSQEWPTNEKLFF. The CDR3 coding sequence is TGCGCCAGCAGCCAAGAGTGGCCCACTAATGAAAAACTGTTTTTT.

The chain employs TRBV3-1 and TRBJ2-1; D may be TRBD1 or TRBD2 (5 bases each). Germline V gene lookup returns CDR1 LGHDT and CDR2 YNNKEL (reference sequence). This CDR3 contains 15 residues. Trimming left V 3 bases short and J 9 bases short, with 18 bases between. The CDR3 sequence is CASSQGTGTPSEQFF. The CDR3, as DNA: TGTGCCAGCAGCCAGGGGACGGGTACGCCTAGTGAGCAGTTCTTC.

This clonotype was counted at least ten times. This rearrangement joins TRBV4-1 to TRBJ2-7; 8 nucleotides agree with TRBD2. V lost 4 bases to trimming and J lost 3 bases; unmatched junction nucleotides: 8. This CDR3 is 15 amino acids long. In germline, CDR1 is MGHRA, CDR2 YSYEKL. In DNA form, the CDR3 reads TGCGCCAGCAGCCCTACAGCGGGGGTGTACTACGAGCAGTACTTC. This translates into CASSPTAGVYYEQYF.

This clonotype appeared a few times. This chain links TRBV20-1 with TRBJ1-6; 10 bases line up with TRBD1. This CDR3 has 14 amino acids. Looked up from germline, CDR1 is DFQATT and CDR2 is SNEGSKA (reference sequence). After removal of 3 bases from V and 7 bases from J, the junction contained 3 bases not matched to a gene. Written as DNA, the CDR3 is TGCAGTGCTAGGGAGGACAGGGGGAATTCACCCCTCCACTTT. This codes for CSAREDRGNSPLHF.

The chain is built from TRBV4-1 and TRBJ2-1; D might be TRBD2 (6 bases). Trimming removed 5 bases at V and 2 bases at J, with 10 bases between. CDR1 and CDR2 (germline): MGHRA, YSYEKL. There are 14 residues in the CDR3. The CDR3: CASSTRTTYNEQFF. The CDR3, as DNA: TGCGCCAGCAGCACTAGGACTACCTACAATGAGCAGTTCTTC.

The CDR3 DNA sequence: TGCAGTGAAAATGGGCGGGCGAACACTGAAGCTTTCTTT. This gives the protein CSENGRANTEAFF. This chain joins TRBV20-1 and TRBJ1-1; D is ambiguous. Germline-derived CDR1 and CDR2 are DFQATT and SNEGSKA (reference sequence). CDR3 length equals 13 residues. V shed 7 bases and J shed 1 base, with 13 bases lying between them.

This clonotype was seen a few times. CDR3 in DNA: TGTGCCAGTACTTCAGACAGGCCTTTGGGCTACGAGCAGTACTTC. The encoded protein is CASTSDRPLGYEQYF. This chain connects TRBV19 to TRBJ2-7; D may be TRBD1 (6 bases). Per the germline V gene, CDR1 is LNHDA and CDR2 is SQIVND (reference sequence). The CDR3 is 15 residues long. V lost 7 bases and J lost 3, with 19 bases in between.

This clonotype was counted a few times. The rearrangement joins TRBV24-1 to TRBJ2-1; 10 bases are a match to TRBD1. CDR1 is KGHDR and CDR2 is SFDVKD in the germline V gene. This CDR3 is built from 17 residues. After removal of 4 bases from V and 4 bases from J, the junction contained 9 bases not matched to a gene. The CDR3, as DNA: TGTGCCACCAGTGAACCGAAGGGACAGGGGAAATACAATGAGCAGTTCTTC. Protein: CATSEPKGQGKYNEQFF.

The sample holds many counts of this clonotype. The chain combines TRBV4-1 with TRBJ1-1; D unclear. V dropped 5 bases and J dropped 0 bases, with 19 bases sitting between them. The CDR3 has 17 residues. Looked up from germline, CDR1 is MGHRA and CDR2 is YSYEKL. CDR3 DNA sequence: TGCGCCAGCAGCAAAGGAAATGCGGTTGCCATGAACACTGAAGCTTTCTTT. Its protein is CASSKGNAVAMNTEAFF.